This TCR beta chain originates from a study of OX40 agonist ivuxolimab in advanced cancers. Findings and limits, study-wide: At 0.1 to 3.0 mg/kg, CD4+ and CD8+ blood T cells expanded clonally by week 6.

This clone appeared once. Its antigen is unknown. Libraries were prepared by immunoSEQ multiplex PCR; TCRdb keeps only in-frame clonotypes and omits some of them. The table shows fewer than 90,000 clones, with roughly nine tenths occurring only once. In germline, CDR1 is MDHEN, CDR2 SYDVKM. Trimming took 5 bases from V and 0 from J, leaving 23 bases between them. The CDR3 length is 18 residues. This specimen consisted of CD4+ or CD8+ T cells sorted from blood, obtained in a trial of the OX40 agonist ivuxolimab. The J gene is TRBJ2-7, the V gene TRBV28; D uncertain. The TCR originated in an adult with an advanced solid tumor such as melanoma, head and neck, liver or kidney cancer. CDR3 in DNA: TGTGCCAGCAGTCTAGTACTTACCCCTTCGCGGAGCTCCTACGAGCAGTACTTC. Translating gives CASSLVLTPSRSSYEQYF. Full variable domain (rest looked up from reference TRBV28 and TRBJ2-7): DVKVTQSSRYLVKRTGEKVFLECVQDMDHENMFWYRQDPGLGLRLIYFSYDVKMKEKGDIPEGYSVSREKKERFSLILESASTNQTSMYLCASSLVLTPSRSSYEQYFGPGTRLTVT.